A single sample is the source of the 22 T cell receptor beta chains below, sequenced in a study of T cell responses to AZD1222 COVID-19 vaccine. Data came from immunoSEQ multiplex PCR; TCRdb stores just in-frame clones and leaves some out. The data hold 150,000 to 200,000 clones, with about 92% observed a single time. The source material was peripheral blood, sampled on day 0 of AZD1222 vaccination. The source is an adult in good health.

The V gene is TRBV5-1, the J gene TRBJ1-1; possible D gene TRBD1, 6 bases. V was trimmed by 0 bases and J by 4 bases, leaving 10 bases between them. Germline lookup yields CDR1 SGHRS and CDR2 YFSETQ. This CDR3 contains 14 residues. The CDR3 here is CASSLDQGITEAFF. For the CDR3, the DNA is TGCGCCAGCAGCTTGGATCAGGGGATCACTGAAGCTTTCTTT.

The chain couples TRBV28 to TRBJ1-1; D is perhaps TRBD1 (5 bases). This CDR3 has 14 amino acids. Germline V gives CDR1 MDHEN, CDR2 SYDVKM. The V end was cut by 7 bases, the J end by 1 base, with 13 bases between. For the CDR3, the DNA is TGTGCCAGCACCTTATTCCAGGGGAACACTGAAGCTTTCTTT. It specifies CASTLFQGNTEAFF.

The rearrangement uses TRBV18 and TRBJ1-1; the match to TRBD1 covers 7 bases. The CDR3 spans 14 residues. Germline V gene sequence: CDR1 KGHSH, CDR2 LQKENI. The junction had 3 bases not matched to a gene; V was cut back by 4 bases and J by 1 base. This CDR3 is CASSRGQRNTEAFF. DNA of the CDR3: TGTGCCAGCTCACGGGGACAGCGGAACACTGAAGCTTTCTTT.

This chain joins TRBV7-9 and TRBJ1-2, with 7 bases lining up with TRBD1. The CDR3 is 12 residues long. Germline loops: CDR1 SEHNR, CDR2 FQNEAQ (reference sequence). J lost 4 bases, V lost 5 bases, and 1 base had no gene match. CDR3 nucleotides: TGTGCCAGCAGCCGGGACAGCTATGGCTACACCTTC. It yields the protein CASSRDSYGYTF.

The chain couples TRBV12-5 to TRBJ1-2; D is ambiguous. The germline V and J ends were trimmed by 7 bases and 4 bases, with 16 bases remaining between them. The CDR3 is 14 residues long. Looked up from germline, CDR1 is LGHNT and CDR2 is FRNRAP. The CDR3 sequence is CASAWRRGGYGYTF. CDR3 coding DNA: TGTGCTAGTGCCTGGCGCCGGGGAGGCTATGGCTACACCTTC.

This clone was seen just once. CDR3 protein: CASSQTTGRGYTF. The CDR3 DNA follows: TGTGCCAGCAGCCAAACGACGGGGAGAGGCTACACCTTC. The chain employs TRBV5-6 and TRBJ1-2, with unresolved D. Germline CDR1 and CDR2: SGHDT and YYEEEE. The V and J ends lost 4 bases and 8 bases respectively, with 15 bases between them. The CDR3 is 13 amino acids.

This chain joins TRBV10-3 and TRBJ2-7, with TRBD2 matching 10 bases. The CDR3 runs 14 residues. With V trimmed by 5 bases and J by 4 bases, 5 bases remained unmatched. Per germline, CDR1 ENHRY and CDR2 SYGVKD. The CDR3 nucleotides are TGTGCCATCAGTAGGACTAGCGGCAGTTACGAGCAGTACTTC. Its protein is CAISRTSGSYEQYF.

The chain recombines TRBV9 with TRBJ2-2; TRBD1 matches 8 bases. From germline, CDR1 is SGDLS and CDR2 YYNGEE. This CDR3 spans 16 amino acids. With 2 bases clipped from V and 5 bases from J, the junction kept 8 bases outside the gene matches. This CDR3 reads CASSVYRDRTTGELFF. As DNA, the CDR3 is TGTGCCAGCAGCGTGTACCGGGACAGGACTACCGGGGAGCTGTTTTTT.

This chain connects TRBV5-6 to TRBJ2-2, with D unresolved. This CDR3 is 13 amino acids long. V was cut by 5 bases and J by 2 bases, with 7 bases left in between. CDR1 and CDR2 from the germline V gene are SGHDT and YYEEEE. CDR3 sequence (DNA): TGTGCCAGCAGTCGGCCAAACACCGGGGAGCTGTTTTTT. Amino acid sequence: CASSRPNTGELFF.

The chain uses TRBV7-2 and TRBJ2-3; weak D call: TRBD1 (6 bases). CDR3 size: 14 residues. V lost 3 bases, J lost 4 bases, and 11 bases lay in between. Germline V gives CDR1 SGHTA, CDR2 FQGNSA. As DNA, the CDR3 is TGTGCCAGCAGCTTCGTACAGGGCGCAGATACGCAGTATTTT. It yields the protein CASSFVQGADTQYF. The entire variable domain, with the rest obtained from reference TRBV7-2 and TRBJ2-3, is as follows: GAGVSQSPSNKVTEKGKDVELRCDPISGHTALYWYRQSLGQGLEFLIYFQGNSAPDKSGLPSDRFSAERTGGSVSTLTIQRTQQEDSAVYLCASSFVQGADTQYFGPGTRLTVL.

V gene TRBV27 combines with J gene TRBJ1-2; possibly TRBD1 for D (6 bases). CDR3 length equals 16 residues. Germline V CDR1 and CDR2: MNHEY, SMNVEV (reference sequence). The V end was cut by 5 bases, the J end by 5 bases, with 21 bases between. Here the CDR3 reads CASSPSGAQHWYGYTF. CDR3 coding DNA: TGTGCCAGCAGTCCCTCAGGGGCGCAACATTGGTATGGCTACACCTTC.

CDR3 region: CASSDNMNTEAFF. The CDR3 region has the DNA TGTGCCAGTAGTGATAACATGAACACTGAAGCTTTCTTT. The chain is built from TRBV19 and TRBJ1-1; D unresolved. The CDR3 is 13 amino acids. V lost 5 bases to trimming and J lost 0 bases, with 7 bases between them. Germline V CDR1 and CDR2: LNHDA, SQIVND (reference sequence).

The DNA for the CDR3 is TGTGCCAGTAGTATCGATAGGGGGCGAGGAAAACTGTTTTTT. It codes for CASSIDRGRGKLFF. The chain recombines TRBV19 with TRBJ1-4; TRBD1 matches 7 bases. The V gene end was trimmed by 3 bases and the J gene end by 10 bases; junction bases not matched to a gene: 8. The CDR3 runs to 14 residues. Germline V gives CDR1 LNHDA, CDR2 SQIVND (reference sequence).

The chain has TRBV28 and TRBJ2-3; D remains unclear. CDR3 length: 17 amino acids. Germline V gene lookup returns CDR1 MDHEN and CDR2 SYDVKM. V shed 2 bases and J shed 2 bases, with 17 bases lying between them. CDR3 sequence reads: CASSLHGQSENTDTQYF. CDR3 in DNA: TGTGCCAGCAGTTTACATGGGCAATCGGAGAACACAGATACGCAGTATTTT.

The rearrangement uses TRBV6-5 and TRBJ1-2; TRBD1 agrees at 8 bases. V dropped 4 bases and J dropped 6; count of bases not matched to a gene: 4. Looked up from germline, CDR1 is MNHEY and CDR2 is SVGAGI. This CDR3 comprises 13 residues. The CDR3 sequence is CASSWTGTHGYTF. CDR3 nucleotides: TGTGCCAGCAGTTGGACAGGGACGCATGGCTACACCTTC.

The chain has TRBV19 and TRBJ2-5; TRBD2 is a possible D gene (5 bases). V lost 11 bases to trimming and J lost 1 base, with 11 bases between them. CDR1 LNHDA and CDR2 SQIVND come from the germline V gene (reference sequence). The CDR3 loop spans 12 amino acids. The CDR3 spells CACGRVQETQYF. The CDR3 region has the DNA TGTGCCTGCGGGCGAGTCCAAGAGACCCAGTACTTC.

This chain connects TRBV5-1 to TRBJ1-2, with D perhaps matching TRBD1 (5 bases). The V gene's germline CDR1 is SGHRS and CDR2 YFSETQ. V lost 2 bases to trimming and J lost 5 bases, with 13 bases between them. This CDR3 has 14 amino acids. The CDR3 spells CASSFSAGPYGYTF. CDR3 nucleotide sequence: TGCGCCAGCAGCTTCAGTGCGGGACCATATGGCTACACCTTC.

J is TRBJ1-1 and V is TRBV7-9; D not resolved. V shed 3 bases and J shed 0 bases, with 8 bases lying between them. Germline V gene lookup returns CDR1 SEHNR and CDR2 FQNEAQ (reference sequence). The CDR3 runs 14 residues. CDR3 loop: CASSLAGMNTEAFF. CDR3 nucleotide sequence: TGTGCCAGCAGCTTGGCAGGAATGAACACTGAAGCTTTCTTT. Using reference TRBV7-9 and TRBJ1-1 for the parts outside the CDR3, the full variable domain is DTGVSQNPRHKITKRGQNVTFRCDPISEHNRLYWYRQTLGQGPEFLTYFQNEAQLEKSRLLSDRFSAERPKGSFSTLEIQRTEQGDSAMYLCASSLAGMNTEAFFGQGTRLTVV.

The CDR3 sequence is CASSEGGTGGHEQFF. CDR3 coding DNA: TGTGCCAGCAGTGAAGGAGGGACAGGGGGCCATGAGCAGTTCTTC. The rearrangement joins TRBV25-1 to TRBJ2-1, with TRBD1 matching over 12 bases. The CDR3 has 15 residues. The V segment lost 2 bases and the J segment 8 bases; nucleotides outside the gene matches: 4. Germline lookup yields CDR1 MGHDK and CDR2 SYGVNS. The variable domain in full, with the rest retrieved from reference TRBV25-1 and TRBJ2-1, is EADIYQTPRYLVIGTGKKITLECSQTMGHDKMYWYQQDPGMELHLIHYSYGVNSTEKGDLSSESTVSRIRTEHFPLTLESARPSHTSQYLCASSEGGTGGHEQFFGPGTRLTVL.

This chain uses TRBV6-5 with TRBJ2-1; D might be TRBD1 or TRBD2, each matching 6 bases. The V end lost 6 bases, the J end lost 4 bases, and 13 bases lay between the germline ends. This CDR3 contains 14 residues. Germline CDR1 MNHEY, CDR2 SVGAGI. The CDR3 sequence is CASRMGGSYNEQFF. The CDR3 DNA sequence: TGTGCCAGCAGGATGGGGGGCTCGTACAATGAGCAGTTCTTC.

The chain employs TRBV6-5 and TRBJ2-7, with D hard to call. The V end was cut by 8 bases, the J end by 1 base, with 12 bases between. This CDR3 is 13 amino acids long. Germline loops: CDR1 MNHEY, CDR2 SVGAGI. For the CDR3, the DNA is TGTGCCAGCCCGGGTCGTTTTTCCTACGAGCAGTACTTC. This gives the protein CASPGRFSYEQYF.

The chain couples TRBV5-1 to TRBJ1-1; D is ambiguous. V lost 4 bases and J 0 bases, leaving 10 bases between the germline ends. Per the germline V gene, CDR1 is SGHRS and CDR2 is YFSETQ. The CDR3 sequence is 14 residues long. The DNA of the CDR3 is TGCGCCAGCAGCCCGTTCGGGGTGAACACTGAAGCTTTCTTT. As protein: CASSPFGVNTEAFF.